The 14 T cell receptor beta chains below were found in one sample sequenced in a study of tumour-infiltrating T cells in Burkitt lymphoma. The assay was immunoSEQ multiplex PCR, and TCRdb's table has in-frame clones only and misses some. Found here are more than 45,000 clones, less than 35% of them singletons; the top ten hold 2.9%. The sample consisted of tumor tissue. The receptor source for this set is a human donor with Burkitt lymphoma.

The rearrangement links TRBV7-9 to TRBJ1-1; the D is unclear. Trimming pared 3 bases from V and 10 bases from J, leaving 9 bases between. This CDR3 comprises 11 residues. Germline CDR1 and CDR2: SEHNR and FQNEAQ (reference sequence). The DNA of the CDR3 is TGTGCCAGCAGCTTCGACACGGGAGCTTTCTTT. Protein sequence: CASSFDTGAFF. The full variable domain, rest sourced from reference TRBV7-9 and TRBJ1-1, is DTGVSQNPRHKITKRGQNVTFRCDPISEHNRLYWYRQTLGQGPEFLTYFQNEAQLEKSRLLSDRFSAERPKGSFSTLEIQRTEQGDSAMYLCASSFDTGAFFGQGTRLTVV.

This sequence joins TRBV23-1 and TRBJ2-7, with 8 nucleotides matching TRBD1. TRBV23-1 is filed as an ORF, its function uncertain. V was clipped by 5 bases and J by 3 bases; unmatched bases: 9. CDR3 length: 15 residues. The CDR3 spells CASSSDRGHFYEQYF. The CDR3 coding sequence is TGCGCCAGCAGTTCCGACAGGGGACATTTCTACGAGCAGTACTTC.

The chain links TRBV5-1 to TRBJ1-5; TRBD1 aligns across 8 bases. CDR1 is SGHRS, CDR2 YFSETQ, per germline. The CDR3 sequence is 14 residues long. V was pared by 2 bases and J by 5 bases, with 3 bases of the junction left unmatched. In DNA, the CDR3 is TGCGCCAGCAGCTTACAGGGACAGGATCAGCCCCAGCATTTT. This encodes CASSLQGQDQPQHF.

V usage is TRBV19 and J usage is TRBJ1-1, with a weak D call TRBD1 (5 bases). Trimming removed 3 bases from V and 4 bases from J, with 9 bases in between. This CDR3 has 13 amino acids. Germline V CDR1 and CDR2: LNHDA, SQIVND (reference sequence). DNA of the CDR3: TGTGCCAGTAGTATGGAGGGGACCACTGAAGCTTTCTTT. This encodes CASSMEGTTEAFF.

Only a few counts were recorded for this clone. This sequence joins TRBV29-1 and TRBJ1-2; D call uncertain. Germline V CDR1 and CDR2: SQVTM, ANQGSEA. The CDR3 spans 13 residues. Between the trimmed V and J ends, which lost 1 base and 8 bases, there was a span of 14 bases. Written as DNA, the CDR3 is TGCAGCGTTGAAGGGGATCAGGTTTACGGCTACACCTTC. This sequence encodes CSVEGDQVYGYTF.

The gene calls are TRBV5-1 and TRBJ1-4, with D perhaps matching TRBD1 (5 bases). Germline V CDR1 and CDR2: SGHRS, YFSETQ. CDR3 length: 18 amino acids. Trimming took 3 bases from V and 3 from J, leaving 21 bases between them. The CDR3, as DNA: TGCGCCAGCAGCTCCTCATCCCCGACAGTTGCATCTAATGAAAAACTGTTTTTT. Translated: CASSSSSPTVASNEKLFF.

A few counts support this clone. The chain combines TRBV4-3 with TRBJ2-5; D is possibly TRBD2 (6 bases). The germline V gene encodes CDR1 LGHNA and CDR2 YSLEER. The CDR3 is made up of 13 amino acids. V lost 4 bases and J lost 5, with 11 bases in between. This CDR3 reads CASSPGDSETQYF. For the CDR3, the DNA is TGCGCCAGCAGCCCCGGGGACTCCGAGACCCAGTACTTC.

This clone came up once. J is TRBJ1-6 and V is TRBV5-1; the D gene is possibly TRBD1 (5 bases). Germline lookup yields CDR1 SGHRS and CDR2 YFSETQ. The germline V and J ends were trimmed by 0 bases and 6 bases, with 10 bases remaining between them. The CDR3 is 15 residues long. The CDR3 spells CASSLEGRSNSPLHF. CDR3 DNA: TGCGCCAGCAGCTTGGAGGGACGGAGTAATTCACCCCTCCACTTT.

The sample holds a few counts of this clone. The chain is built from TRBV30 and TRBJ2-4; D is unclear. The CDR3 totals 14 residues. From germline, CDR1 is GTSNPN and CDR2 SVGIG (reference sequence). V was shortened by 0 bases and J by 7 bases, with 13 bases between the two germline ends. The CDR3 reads CAWSVSSSVNIQYF. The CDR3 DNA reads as TGTGCCTGGAGTGTATCGTCGTCAGTGAACATTCAGTACTTC.

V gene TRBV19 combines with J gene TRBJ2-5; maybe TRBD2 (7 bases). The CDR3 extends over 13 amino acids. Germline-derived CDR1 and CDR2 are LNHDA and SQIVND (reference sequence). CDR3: CAVGGGGKETQYF. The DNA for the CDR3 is TGTGCAGTTGGAGGGGGAGGGAAAGAGACCCAGTACTTC.

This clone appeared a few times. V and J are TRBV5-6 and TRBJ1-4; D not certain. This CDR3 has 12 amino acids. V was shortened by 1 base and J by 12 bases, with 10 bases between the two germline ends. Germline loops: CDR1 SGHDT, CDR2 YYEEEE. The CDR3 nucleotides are TGTGCCAGCAGCTTGTACCAAGGGCAACTGTTTTTT. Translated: CASSLYQGQLFF.

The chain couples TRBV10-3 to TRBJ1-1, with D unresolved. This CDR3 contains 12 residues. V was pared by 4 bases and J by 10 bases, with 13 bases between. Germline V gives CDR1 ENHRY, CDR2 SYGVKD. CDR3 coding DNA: TGTGCCATCAGTGGGTCCGGCCCCAGAGCTTTCTTT. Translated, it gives CAISGSGPRAFF.

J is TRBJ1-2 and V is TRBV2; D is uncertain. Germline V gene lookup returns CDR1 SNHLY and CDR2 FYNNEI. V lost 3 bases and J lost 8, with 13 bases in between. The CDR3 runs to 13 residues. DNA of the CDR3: TGTGCCAGCAGTGACCTTAGGGAACGAGGCTACACCTTC. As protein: CASSDLRERGYTF.

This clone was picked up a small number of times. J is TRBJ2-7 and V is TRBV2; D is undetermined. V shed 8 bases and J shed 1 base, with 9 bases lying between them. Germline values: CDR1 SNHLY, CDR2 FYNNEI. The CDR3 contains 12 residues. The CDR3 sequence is CASGDLSYEQYF. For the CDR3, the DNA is TGTGCCAGCGGGGATTTGTCCTACGAGCAGTACTTC.